This T cell receptor beta chain emerged from a study of T cell changes during pregnancy in multiple sclerosis. The repertoire was sequenced with immunoSEQ multiplex PCR; TCRdb's copy has only in-frame clones and lacks some. The sample lists 75,000 to 100,000 clones; about 91% were seen once. The source is a female donor in good health, enrolled as a control in a pregnancy study. Specimen: peripheral blood, collected after pregnancy.

CDR3 coding DNA: TGTGCCAGCAGCTTGGGACAGGGAGGCACCGGGGAGCTGTTTTTT. Its translation: CASSLGQGGTGELFF. The rearrangement joins TRBV7-6 to TRBJ2-2, with 9 bases lining up with TRBD1. The CDR3 sequence is 15 residues long. Germline values: CDR1 SGHVS, CDR2 FNYEAQ. V lost 3 bases to trimming and J lost 4 bases; unmatched junction nucleotides: 3.